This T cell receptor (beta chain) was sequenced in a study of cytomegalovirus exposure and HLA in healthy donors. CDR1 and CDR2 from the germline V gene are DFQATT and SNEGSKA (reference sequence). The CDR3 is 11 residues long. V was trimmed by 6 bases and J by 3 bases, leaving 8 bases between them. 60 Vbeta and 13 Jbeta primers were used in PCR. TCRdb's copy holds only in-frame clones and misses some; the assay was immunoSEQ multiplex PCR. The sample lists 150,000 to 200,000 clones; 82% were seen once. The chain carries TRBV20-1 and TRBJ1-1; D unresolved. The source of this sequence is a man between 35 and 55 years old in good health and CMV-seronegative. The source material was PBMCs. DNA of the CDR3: TGCAGTGCCCCAGGCTACACTGAAGCTTTCTTT. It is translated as CSAPGYTEAFF.